This T cell receptor (beta chain) derives from a study of radiation and T cells in renal cell carcinoma. In this sample, this clone turned up once. Its matching antigen is unknown. The time point denotes: blood 2 weeks post-SBRT. Described treatment: 15 Gy SBRT to primary tumor, nephrectomy 4 weeks later. This renal cell carcinoma was of the clear cell type. Clones were sequenced by immunoSEQ multiplex PCR, and TCRdb holds only the in-frame ones, with some missing. In the table there are roughly 150,000 clones, 87% of which are singletons. Germline CDR1 and CDR2: SGHVS and FQNEAQ. Trimming removed 0 bases at V and 1 base at J, with 6 bases between. The CDR3 consists of 14 residues. Study-wide findings and caveats: From baseline, blood top tumor clonotypes peaked at 2 weeks post-radiation.

Material: blood, obtained from a patient whose treatment included radiotherapy and nephrectomy. The chain carries TRBV7-8 and TRBJ1-1; possible D gene TRBD1, 5 bases. The clonotype originates from a woman between 45 and 60 years old with renal cell carcinoma. This CDR3 is CASSLAGGNTEAFF. DNA of the CDR3: TGTGCCAGCAGCTTAGCTGGGGGGAACACTGAAGCTTTCTTT.